Each of the 32 T cell receptor beta chains below was sequenced from the same sample in a study of regulatory dendritic cells for organ transplantation (dated by TCRdb to about 2017). The library was obtained by the immunoSEQ multiplex PCR assay. TCRdb took over this immuneACCESS table, retaining in-frame rearrangements with V and J assigned. Such tables are incomplete; in checked studies, under half of the missing clones stem from an unresolved V gene, and the remainder is unexplained. The sample includes about 20,000 clones, with roughly 69% observed a single time. Jointly, the top ten make up 0.7% to 1% of the sample. The sample was memory CD4+ T cells from blood. The sample's cell subset or site, from its label and the paper: CD45RO+ memory T cells. These receptors were obtained from a human donor in good health.

This chain connects TRBV7-3 to TRBJ2-7; D is unresolved. Germline V CDR1 and CDR2: SGHTA, FQGTGA. Trimming removed 5 bases at V and 0 bases at J, with 11 bases between. The CDR3 covers 14 residues. As DNA, the CDR3 is TGTGCCAGCAGCCTCGGTCCGAGCTCCTACGAGCAGTACTTC. It encodes CASSLGPSSYEQYF.

This sequence joins TRBV2 and TRBJ1-2; the match to TRBD1 covers 7 bases. This CDR3 spans 15 amino acids. The germline V gene encodes CDR1 SNHLY and CDR2 FYNNEI. V lost 3 bases, J lost 8 bases, and 12 bases stayed unmatched. CDR3 sequence: CASSDERRQGTGYTF. CDR3 coding DNA: TGTGCCAGCAGTGACGAAAGGAGACAGGGAACGGGCTACACCTTC.

This clone came up a few times. The chain employs TRBV2 and TRBJ1-5; D ambiguous. The CDR3 runs to 14 residues. V was cut by 1 base and J by 3 bases, with 7 bases left in between. Germline lookup yields CDR1 SNHLY and CDR2 FYNNEI. CDR3 DNA sequence: TGTGCCAGCAGTGAAGTAAGAGACAATCAGCCCCAGCATTTT. It is translated as CASSEVRDNQPQHF.

The chain is built from TRBV10-3 and TRBJ2-7, with 9 bases identical to TRBD1. The CDR3 runs to 16 residues. The germline gives CDR1 ENHRY, CDR2 SYGVKD. Trimming removed 2 bases from V and 4 bases from J; junction bases left unmatched: 9. The CDR3 spells CAISEPGGQGSYEQYF. In nucleotides, the CDR3 is TGTGCCATCAGTGAGCCGGGGGGACAGGGCTCTTACGAGCAGTACTTC.

This rearrangement joins TRBV5-1 to TRBJ2-5; 8 bases agree with TRBD2. The CDR3 extends over 15 amino acids. V shed 4 bases and J 2 bases; nucleotides not matched to a gene: 7. Germline values: CDR1 SGHRS, CDR2 YFSETQ. In DNA form, the CDR3 reads TGCGCCAGCAGCCATAGCGGGGCGCGACAAGAGACCCAGTACTTC. Its translation: CASSHSGARQETQYF.

The chain combines TRBV7-9 with TRBJ1-2; maybe TRBD1 (6 bases). The CDR3 is 14 residues long. Germline CDR1 reads SEHNR; CDR2 reads FQNEAQ (reference sequence). Trimming removed 7 bases at V and 7 bases at J, with 19 bases between. CDR3 amino acids: CASNGQIAEVGYTF. In nucleotides, the CDR3 is TGTGCCAGCAACGGACAGATTGCAGAGGTTGGCTACACCTTC.

V usage is TRBV4-3 and J usage is TRBJ1-1; TRBD1 matches 9 bases. After removal of 3 bases from V and 4 bases from J, the junction contained 6 bases not matched to a gene. The CDR3 sequence is 15 residues long. In germline, CDR1 is LGHNA, CDR2 YSLEER. CDR3 in DNA: TGCGCCAGCAGCCAGCTTCAGACAGGGGGCACTGAAGCTTTCTTT. Its protein is CASSQLQTGGTEAFF.

This chain connects TRBV5-8 to TRBJ1-2, with a tentative D call TRBD1 (6 bases). Trimming removed 4 bases at V and 0 bases at J, with 13 bases between. The CDR3 is 15 amino acids. Germline assignment: CDR1 SGHTS and CDR2 YDEGEE. The CDR3 loop reads CASSRGAVTNYGYTF. CDR3 in DNA: TGTGCCAGCAGCCGGGGGGCAGTCACTAACTATGGCTACACCTTC.

V is TRBV19 and J is TRBJ1-5; TRBD1 aligns across 9 bases. Germline-derived CDR1 and CDR2 are LNHDA and SQIVND (reference sequence). The V and J ends lost 5 bases and 2 bases, in that order; junction bases with no gene match: 4. The CDR3 covers 15 residues. The CDR3 DNA is TGTGCCAGTAGTCCAACAGGGGGCGGCAATCAGCCCCAGCATTTT. Protein product: CASSPTGGGNQPQHF.

The V gene is TRBV4-1, the J gene TRBJ1-4; 9 bases match TRBD1. The V gene end was trimmed by 1 base and the J gene end by 8 bases; junction bases not matched to a gene: 2. The germline V gene encodes CDR1 MGHRA and CDR2 YSYEKL. This CDR3 has 14 residues. CDR3 protein: CASSQGGQGEKLFF. The CDR3 DNA sequence: TGCGCCAGCAGCCAAGGGGGACAGGGCGAAAAACTGTTTTTT.

The CDR3 DNA reads as TGCGCCAGCAGCTTCAGGGATGACACTGAAGCTTTCTTT. Protein product: CASSFRDDTEAFF. This chain joins TRBV5-1 and TRBJ1-1; weak D call: TRBD1 (5 bases). The CDR3 length is 13 residues. The V end was cut by 2 bases, the J end by 3 bases, with 8 bases between. Germline values: CDR1 SGHRS, CDR2 YFSETQ.

This clone was seen just once. This chain's CDR3 is CASSQTGAGELFF. DNA for the CDR3: TGCGCCAGCAGCCAAACAGGGGCCGGGGAGCTGTTTTTT. V and J are TRBV4-1 and TRBJ2-2; the match to TRBD1 covers 7 bases. After removal of 2 bases from V and 6 bases from J, the junction contained 0 bases not matched to a gene. Germline V gives CDR1 MGHRA, CDR2 YSYEKL. The CDR3 is 13 residues long.

This rearrangement joins TRBV5-1 to TRBJ1-5; D is perhaps TRBD1 (6 bases). Looked up from germline, CDR1 is SGHRS and CDR2 is YFSETQ. Trimming took 4 bases from V and 8 from J, leaving 19 bases between them. The CDR3 has 15 amino acids. Here the CDR3 DNA reads TGCGCCAGCAGCCCGGCTGAGGGGGGGATGGAGCCCCAGCATTTT. Translation: CASSPAEGGMEPQHF.

The J gene is TRBJ1-5, the V gene TRBV5-5; 7 nucleotides line up with TRBD1. After removal of 4 bases from V and 0 bases from J, the junction contained 4 bases not matched to a gene. The germline gives CDR1 SGHKS, CDR2 YYEKEE (reference sequence). The length of the CDR3 is 15 residues. The CDR3 protein is CASSRDSNSNQPQHF. The CDR3 DNA sequence: TGTGCCAGCAGCAGGGACAGCAATAGCAATCAGCCCCAGCATTTT.

This clone has a handful of counts. The J gene is TRBJ2-1, the V gene TRBV5-1; 8 nucleotides align to TRBD1. V was pared by 2 bases and J by 8 bases, with 12 bases of the junction left unmatched. CDR3 size: 16 residues. Germline CDR1 and CDR2: SGHRS and YFSETQ. Here the CDR3 reads CASSLFGFETGDEQFF. The CDR3 DNA follows: TGCGCCAGCAGCTTATTCGGGTTCGAGACAGGGGATGAGCAGTTCTTC.

The chain links TRBV4-1 to TRBJ2-5, with D tentatively TRBD1 (8 bases). This CDR3 contains 17 residues. The V end lost 1 base, the J end lost 5 bases, and 20 bases lay between the germline ends. CDR1 and CDR2 from the germline V gene are MGHRA and YSYEKL. The chain's CDR3 is CASSQVGPQGEGETQYF. The CDR3 DNA reads TGCGCCAGCAGCCAAGTGGGCCCACAGGGGGAGGGGGAGACCCAGTACTTC.

This clone has a handful of counts. The gene calls are TRBV2 and TRBJ2-1; TRBD2 agrees at 14 bases. CDR1 SNHLY and CDR2 FYNNEI come from the germline V gene. The CDR3 extends over 16 amino acids. V lost 7 bases to trimming and J lost 9 bases; unmatched junction nucleotides: 11. The CDR3 loop is CASTQRLAGGLGEQFF. The CDR3 coding sequence is TGTGCCAGCACTCAAAGACTAGCGGGGGGGCTTGGTGAGCAGTTCTTC.

The sample holds a few counts of this clone. This chain connects TRBV6-5 to TRBJ1-5, with D perhaps TRBD1 (5 bases). Germline values: CDR1 MNHEY, CDR2 SVGAGI. This CDR3 is 13 amino acids long. Between the trimmed V and J ends, which lost 6 bases and 5 bases, there was a span of 11 bases. The CDR3, as DNA: TGTGCCAGCAGCAGGGAGGCCTATCAGCCCCAGCATTTT. This encodes CASSREAYQPQHF.

The chain employs TRBV18 and TRBJ2-7; 7 nucleotides align to TRBD1. The trim removed 0 bases at V and 2 bases at J, leaving 10 bases unmatched. The CDR3 extends over 17 amino acids. CDR1 is KGHSH, CDR2 LQKENI, per germline. The CDR3 bases are TGTGCCAGCTCACCACCGACCGGGACAGTTTCCCCCTACGAGCAGTACTTC. Translation: CASSPPTGTVSPYEQYF.

J is TRBJ2-7 and V is TRBV5-1; 8 bases are a match to TRBD2. This CDR3 has 15 amino acids. Per the germline V gene, CDR1 is SGHRS and CDR2 is YFSETQ. J gave up 2 bases and V 3 bases, and 7 bases lay outside the gene matches. CDR3 protein: CASSSRGGTTYEQYF. In DNA, the CDR3 is TGCGCCAGCAGCTCCCGGGGGGGCACTACCTACGAGCAGTACTTC. The full variable domain, in which reference TRBV5-1 and TRBJ2-7 provide the parts outside the CDR3, is KAGVTQTPRYLIKTRGQQVTLSCSPISGHRSVSWYQQTPGQGLQFLFEYFSETQRNKGNFPGRFSGRQFSNSRSEMNVSTLELGDSALYLCASSSRGGTTYEQYFGPGTRLTVT.

This clone has only one observation. V gene TRBV7-7 combines with J gene TRBJ2-2; tentatively, D is TRBD2 (5 bases). Germline loops: CDR1 SSHAT, CDR2 FNYEAQ (reference sequence). The CDR3 runs to 14 residues. CDR3 protein: CAWEKTGNTGELFF. CDR3 DNA sequence: TGTGCTTGGGAGAAGACGGGGAACACCGGGGAGCTGTTTTTT.

This clone was counted between two and nine times. The gene calls are TRBV2 and TRBJ2-1; 12 bases map to TRBD1. The ends lost 7 bases at V and 12 bases at J; junction bases unmatched: 10. CDR3 length: 14 residues. Germline V CDR1 and CDR2: SNHLY, FYNNEI. This CDR3 reads CASIAGQGARGQFF. The DNA of the CDR3 is TGTGCCAGCATTGCGGGACAGGGGGCGCGGGGGCAGTTCTTC.

The genes are TRBV7-2 and TRBJ1-1; no definite D call. V was cut by 4 bases and J by 4 bases, with 10 bases left in between. CDR3 size: 13 residues. Germline assignment: CDR1 SGHTA and CDR2 FQGNSA. The CDR3 sequence is CASSSTEGTEAFF. CDR3 nucleotide sequence: TGTGCCAGCAGCTCTACGGAGGGCACTGAAGCTTTCTTT. The full variable domain, with the rest looked up from reference TRBV7-2 and TRBJ1-1, is GAGVSQSPSNKVTEKGKDVELRCDPISGHTALYWYRQSLGQGLEFLIYFQGNSAPDKSGLPSDRFSAERTGGSVSTLTIQRTQQEDSAVYLCASSSTEGTEAFFGQGTRLTVV.

The chain couples TRBV5-1 to TRBJ1-6; 9 bases are shared with TRBD1. Germline V gene data show CDR1 as SGHRS and CDR2 as YFSETQ. The CDR3 consists of 15 residues. J was trimmed by 8 bases and V by 4 bases; bases with no gene match: 7. CDR3 coding DNA: TGCGCCAGCAGCCCTTCGACAGGGGGGGATTCACCCCTCCACTTT. Translated, it gives CASSPSTGGDSPLHF. Full variable domain (rest looked up from reference TRBV5-1 and TRBJ1-6): KAGVTQTPRYLIKTRGQQVTLSCSPISGHRSVSWYQQTPGQGLQFLFEYFSETQRNKGNFPGRFSGRQFSNSRSEMNVSTLELGDSALYLCASSPSTGGDSPLHFGNGTRLTVT.

The chain couples TRBV6-4 to TRBJ1-1; D possibly corresponds to TRBD1 (5 bases). Germline V CDR1 and CDR2: MRHNA, SNTAGT. V dropped 0 bases and J dropped 5 bases, with 10 bases sitting between them. CDR3 length: 14 amino acids. The DNA for the CDR3 is TGTGCCAGCAGTGACTCGAGTAAGGGGACTGAAGCTTTCTTT. Its protein is CASSDSSKGTEAFF.

The gene calls are TRBV7-2 and TRBJ1-1; a weak D match, TRBD1 (6 bases). V was cut by 0 bases and J by 4 bases, with 18 bases left in between. Germline assignment: CDR1 SGHTA and CDR2 FQGNSA. The CDR3 covers 17 residues. Here the CDR3 DNA reads TGTGCCAGCAGCTTAGCAGGGGGGGGGTGGTCGGGCACTGAAGCTTTCTTT. Translation: CASSLAGGGWSGTEAFF.

The CDR3 region has the DNA TGCGCCAGCAGCCCGGGGATTGGGACAGGGGGCAACGAGCAGTACTTC. This translates into CASSPGIGTGGNEQYF. The gene calls are TRBV5-1 and TRBJ2-7; TRBD1 matches at 12 bases. The germline V gene encodes CDR1 SGHRS and CDR2 YFSETQ. After removal of 4 bases from V and 5 bases from J, the junction contained 10 bases not matched to a gene. This CDR3 spans 16 amino acids.

The rearrangement links TRBV4-1 to TRBJ2-3; D might be TRBD2 (5 bases). Germline lookup yields CDR1 MGHRA and CDR2 YSYEKL. V was shortened by 1 base and J by 2 bases, with 10 bases between the two germline ends. The CDR3 runs to 15 residues. The DNA for the CDR3 is TGCGCCAGCAGCCAAGCCGGACTTAACACAGATACGCAGTATTTT. It specifies CASSQAGLNTDTQYF.

CDR3 in amino acids: CASSDQGGYDGYTF. DNA of the CDR3: TGTGCCAGCAGTGATCAGGGAGGCTATGATGGCTACACCTTC. The gene calls are TRBV25-1 and TRBJ1-2; TRBD1 is a possible D gene (5 bases). The CDR3 runs to 14 residues. Germline CDR1 is MGHDK and CDR2 is SYGVNS. Trimming cost V 3 bases and J 6 bases, with 14 bases left between them.

The J gene is TRBJ1-1, the V gene TRBV19; 7 bases line up with TRBD1. This CDR3 spans 15 amino acids. The V segment lost 6 bases and the J segment 0 bases; nucleotides outside the gene matches: 7. The germline CDR1 and CDR2 sequences are LNHDA and SQIVND (reference sequence). CDR3 region: CASSRQGGMNTEAFF. CDR3 nucleotide sequence: TGTGCCAGTAGCCGACAGGGAGGCATGAACACTGAAGCTTTCTTT.

A word on this clone: One junction end disagrees with the germline gene, perhaps due to a read error. The rearrangement links TRBV7-7 to TRBJ2-5, with TRBD2 matching over 8 bases. CDR1 is SSHAT, CDR2 FNYEAQ, per germline (reference sequence). The CDR3 length is 14 residues. The CDR3 sequence: CASSPGLAGETQYF. The CDR3 bases are TGTGCTAGCAGCCCCGGACTAGCCGGCGAGACCCAGTACTTC. Full variable domain (outside the CDR3, taken from reference TRBV7-7 and TRBJ2-5): GAGVSQSPRYKVTKRGQDVTLRCDPISSHATLYWYQQALGQGPEFLTYFNYEAQPDKSGLPSDRFSAERPEGSISTLTIQRTEQRDSAMYRCASSPGLAGETQYFGPGTRLLVL.

The V call is TRBV7-8, the J call TRBJ2-7, with a weak D call TRBD1 (6 bases). The CDR3 totals 16 residues. V lost 1 base and J 2 bases, leaving 15 bases between the germline ends. Germline lookup yields CDR1 SGHVS and CDR2 FQNEAQ. CDR3 residues: CASSLGGGQNTYEQYF. The CDR3 DNA is TGTGCCAGCAGCTTAGGCGGCGGACAGAATACCTACGAGCAGTACTTC.